These T cell receptor beta chains were read from a single sample in a study of blood T cells in healthy people across ages. TCRdb analysed the 5' RACE reads with MiXCR anew, one entry per CDR3 protein. Of more than 1,400,000 distinct CDR3 sequences listed, 42% were seen once; the top ten hold 7% to 9.5%. What was sequenced was blood. These receptors all stem from a woman younger than 30 in good health. The CDR3 runs from the conserved cysteine through the conserved F or W. The order of the fields is D gene, V gene, J gene, clone size, CDR3 protein, CDR3 DNA. D genes are given only for firm matches. Clone sizes are given selectively: once, few, many, or a class where the clone is expanded.

NA,TRBV29-1,TRBJ2-7,few,CSVGLGDNYEQYF,TGCAGCGTTGGGCTGGGTGACAACTACGAGCAGTACTTC
TRBD2,TRBV9,TRBJ2-5,few,CASSPIRRAGVETQYF,TGTGCCAGCAGCCCCATTCGACGAGCGGGAGTAGAGACCCAGTACTTC
TRBD1,TRBV10-3,TRBJ1-5,NA,CAISGAGGVNQPQHF,TGTGCCATCTCTGGGGCAGGGGGCGTCAATCAGCCCCAGCATTTT
NA,TRBV11-3,TRBJ2-1,NA,CASSLGGGTYEQFF,TGTGCCAGCAGCTTAGGTGGGGGGACCTACGAGCAGTTCTTC
NA,TRBV11-2,TRBJ1-1,NA,CASSFNSGYTEAFF,TGTGCCAGCAGCTTTAATTCAGGGTACACTGAAGCTTTCTTT
NA,TRBV4-2,TRBJ2-3,few,CASGPRATDTQYF,TGTGCCAGCGGTCCCCGGGCAACAGATACGCAGTATTTT
NA,TRBV10-3,TRBJ2-3,many,CAISDPPKGKWGSDTQYF,TGTGCCATCAGTGACCCCCCGAAGGGGAAATGGGGCTCAGATACGCAGTATTTT
TRBD2,TRBV6-1,TRBJ2-1,few,CASSEALAGDNEQFF,TGTGCCAGCAGTGAAGCTCTAGCGGGAGACAATGAGCAGTTCTTC
NA,TRBV28,TRBJ1-4,NA,CASTPDYHEKLFF,TGTGCCAGCACCCCGGACTACCATGAAAAACTGTTTTTT
NA,TRBV20-1,TRBJ2-5,NA,CSAHLLAPETQYF,TGCAGTGCCCATCTACTAGCACCAGAGACCCAGTACTTC
NA,TRBV29-1,TRBJ1-1,NA,CSVEVGGGTEAFF,TGCAGCGTTGAAGTAGGGGGGGGTACTGAAGCTTTCTTT
NA,TRBV10-3,TRBJ2-7,few,CAISEGPLSYEQYF,TGTGCCATCAGTGAAGGGCCTTTGTCCTACGAGCAGTACTTC
NA,TRBV6-6,TRBJ2-5,NA,CASSFRPNEQYF,TGTGCCAGCAGTTTCAGACCCAATGAGCAGTACTTC
TRBD1,TRBV29-1,TRBJ1-2,NA,CSVAQGGYGYTF,TGCAGCGTGGCACAGGGGGGATATGGCTACACCTTC
NA,TRBV20-1,TRBJ1-4,few,CSARVGGRDEKLFF,TGCAGTGCTAGAGTTGGGGGACGGGATGAAAAACTGTTTTTT
NA,TRBV30,TRBJ1-2,NA,CAWDRYRDGYTF,TGTGCCTGGGACAGGTATAGAGATGGCTACACCTTC
NA,TRBV4-1,TRBJ2-1,NA,CASSQVALAGNEQFF,TGCGCCAGCAGCCAGGTGGCACTAGCTGGGAATGAGCAGTTCTTC
NA,TRBV12-3/TRBV12-4,TRBJ1-2,few,CASRSAWGPNYGYTF,TGTGCCAGCAGATCCGCTTGGGGACCTAACTATGGCTACACCTTC
NA,TRBV4-1,TRBJ2-7,NA,CASSQAEVYSEQYF,TGCGCCAGCAGCCAAGCTGAGGTATACTCCGAGCAGTACTTC
NA,TRBV20-1,TRBJ1-5,NA,CSASHTLVGGNQPQHF,TGCAGTGCTAGCCACACCTTGGTAGGGGGCAATCAGCCCCAGCATTTT
TRBD2,TRBV3-1,TRBJ2-7,NA,CASSNSAGVYYEQYF,TGTGCCAGCAGCAATTCGGCGGGAGTATACTACGAGCAGTACTTC
NA,TRBV15,TRBJ2-1,NA,CATGDRYNEQFF,TGTGCCACCGGGGATAGGTACAATGAGCAGTTCTTC
NA,TRBV6-2/TRBV6-3,TRBJ2-7,few,CASRHAAAAEQYF,TGTGCCAGCAGGCACGCCGCGGCCGCCGAGCAGTACTTC
NA,TRBV6-2/TRBV6-3,TRBJ2-1,NA,CASSFRLIQNEQFF,TGTGCCAGCAGTTTCCGACTAATTCAAAATGAGCAGTTCTTC
NA,TRBV20-1,TRBJ2-5,NA,CSARAPRTVVGGNEQYF,TGCAGTGCTAGAGCCCCGAGGACCGTGGTGGGAGGCAATGAGCAGTACTTC
TRBD2,TRBV10-1,TRBJ2-7,NA,CASSSRTSGVVEQYF,TGCGCCAGCAGTTCTCGGACTAGCGGGGTCGTTGAGCAGTACTTC
NA,TRBV27,TRBJ1-4,NA,CASSLSARSPNEKLFF,TGTGCCAGCAGTTTATCGGCGCGCTCCCCTAATGAAAAACTGTTTTTT
TRBD1,TRBV3-1,TRBJ1-4,NA,CASSRTGQATNEKLFF,TGTGCCAGCAGCCGGACGGGACAGGCAACTAATGAAAAACTGTTTTTT
TRBD1,TRBV27,TRBJ1-2,many,CASSYSQGSYGYTF,TGTGCCAGCAGTTATTCACAGGGGTCCTATGGCTACACCTTC
TRBD2,TRBV7-2,TRBJ2-7,NA,CASSLGASGTFYEQYF,TGTGCCAGCAGCTTAGGGGCTAGCGGGACCTTCTACGAGCAGTACTTC
NA,TRBV3-1,TRBJ1-1,many,CASSQAVSTEAFF,TGTGCCAGCAGCCAAGCAGTGAGCACTGAAGCTTTCTTT
NA,TRBV9,TRBJ2-5,NA,CASSVGAYYQETQYF,TGTGCCAGCAGCGTCGGAGCCTACTACCAAGAGACCCAGTACTTC
TRBD2,TRBV6-6,TRBJ2-1,few,CASSYSTSFNNEQFF,TGTGCCAGCAGTTACTCGACTAGCTTCAACAATGAGCAGTTCTTC
NA,TRBV5-1,TRBJ2-4,NA,CASSFQGGSYNEQYF,TGCGCCAGCAGCTTCCAGGGAGGTTCCTACAATGAGCAGTACTTC
NA,TRBV5-1,TRBJ2-1,NA,CASSSESDEQFF,TGCGCCAGCAGCTCAGAGTCGGATGAGCAGTTCTTC
NA,TRBV29-1,TRBJ1-2,NA,CSFVGRPYGYTF,TGCAGCTTTGTGGGACGGCCCTATGGCTACACCTTC
NA,TRBV21-1,TRBJ1-1,NA,CARDARTNTEAFF,TGTGCCAGGGACGCTCGAACGAACACTGAAGCTTTCTTT
TRBD1,TRBV20-1,TRBJ1-4,NA,CSARDGTGGEKLFF,TGCAGTGCTAGAGACGGGACAGGGGGTGAAAAACTGTTTTTT
TRBD2,TRBV7-9,TRBJ2-3,few,CASSLAASGRSDTQYF,TGTGCCAGCAGCTTAGCGGCCAGCGGGAGAAGCGATACGCAGTATTTT
TRBD2,TRBV10-3,TRBJ2-1,many,CATGLADNEQFF,TGTGCCACCGGACTAGCGGACAATGAGCAGTTCTTC
NA,TRBV4-1,TRBJ2-7,NA,CASSQDGVRGSSYNEQYF,TGCGCCAGCAGCCAAGATGGGGTAAGGGGTAGCTCCTACAATGAGCAGTACTTC
NA,TRBV7-2,TRBJ2-1,NA,CASSLALETVHYNEQFF,TGTGCCAGCAGCTTAGCGCTAGAGACGGTCCACTACAATGAGCAGTTCTTC
TRBD2,TRBV2,TRBJ2-1,NA,CASSDNGAGGAYEQFF,TGTGCCAGCAGTGACAACGGAGCGGGGGGGGCTTATGAGCAGTTCTTC